Presented here are 21 T cell receptor beta chains from one specimen sequenced in a study of blood T cell repertoires in COVID-19 (dated by TCRdb to the early 2020s). Libraries were prepared through the immunoSEQ multiplex PCR assay. Not all clones reach the TCRdb copy of this immuneACCESS table, which keeps in-frame sequences only. Checked studies attribute under half of the gap to unresolved V genes and leave the rest unexplained. The sample table lists fewer than 250,000 clones, roughly 86% of them with a count of one. The ten largest make up approximately 5% of the sample. Sequencing was performed on peripheral blood. These receptors originate from a woman older than 75 with COVID-19, enrolled during active disease.

V gene TRBV10-3 combines with J gene TRBJ2-7, with D possibly being TRBD2 (5 bases). Trimming removed 4 bases at V and 3 bases at J, with 13 bases between. Germline CDR1 ENHRY, CDR2 SYGVKD. This CDR3 region has 14 residues. The CDR3 sequence is CAISVSGYGYEQYF. The CDR3 nucleotides are TGTGCCATCAGTGTTTCGGGATATGGCTACGAGCAGTACTTC.

This chain links TRBV28 with TRBJ1-5; TRBD1 aligns across 8 bases. The J segment lost 5 bases and the V segment lost 5 bases, leaving 8 bases of the junction unmatched. Germline CDR1 MDHEN, CDR2 SYDVKM. The CDR3 covers 15 residues. The CDR3 loop is CASSPRTGPDQPQHF. Here the CDR3 DNA reads TGTGCCAGCAGTCCAAGGACAGGGCCAGATCAGCCCCAGCATTTT.

The rearrangement joins TRBV7-6 to TRBJ1-3; 7 bases match TRBD1. The J segment lost 4 bases and the V segment lost 0 bases, leaving 9 bases of the junction unmatched. The CDR3 is 17 amino acids. Germline CDR1 is SGHVS and CDR2 is FNYEAQ. CDR3 residues: CASSLAPGQMLGNTIYF. The CDR3 nucleotides are TGTGCCAGCAGCTTAGCCCCGGGACAGATGCTAGGAAACACCATATATTTT.

V usage is TRBV28 and J usage is TRBJ1-2; 7 nucleotides match TRBD1. Germline trimming cut 6 bases from V and 4 bases from J; bases unmatched to any gene: 8. Germline lookup yields CDR1 MDHEN and CDR2 SYDVKM. CDR3 length: 14 amino acids. The CDR3 is CASSTQQGFYGYTF. The CDR3 DNA follows: TGTGCCAGCAGCACCCAACAGGGGTTCTATGGCTACACCTTC.

This rearrangement joins TRBV30 to TRBJ1-4, with 7 bases fitting TRBD1. Germline V lookup: CDR1 GTSNPN, CDR2 SVGIG (reference sequence). The CDR3 has 15 residues. Germline trimming cut 3 bases from V and 4 bases from J; bases unmatched to any gene: 8. CDR3 in DNA: TGTGCCTGGAGGAGGGGAACAGGGGTTAATGAAAAACTGTTTTTT. Translated: CAWRRGTGVNEKLFF.

This clone showed up just once. The chain is built from TRBV27 and TRBJ1-6; 7 bases are a match to TRBD1. This CDR3 contains 18 residues. Per germline, CDR1 MNHEY and CDR2 SMNVEV (reference sequence). Trimming removed 1 base from V and 5 bases from J; junction bases left unmatched: 11. Here the CDR3 reads CASSLFGLGDSNNSPLHF. In nucleotides, the CDR3 is TGTGCCAGCAGTTTATTCGGGCTGGGGGACAGTAATAATTCACCCCTCCACTTT.

V usage is TRBV7-9 and J usage is TRBJ1-4, with 7 positions matching TRBD1. The CDR3 runs to 15 residues. The J segment lost 5 bases and the V segment lost 3 bases, leaving 6 bases of the junction unmatched. The V gene's germline CDR1 is SEHNR and CDR2 FQNEAQ (reference sequence). In DNA, the CDR3 is TGTGCCAGCAGCTTGACAGGGTATGAAAATGAAAAACTGTTTTTT. Amino acid sequence: CASSLTGYENEKLFF.

The chain joins TRBV21-1 to TRBJ2-7; the D call TRBD1 from the table was never checked on the DNA. TRBV21-1 is a pseudogene segment. CDR3 length: 14 residues. CDR3 DNA: TGTGCCAGCAGCCGAAAGGACAGGGGGGCAGAGCAGTACGTC. Amino acid sequence: CASSRKDRGAEQYV.

The chain carries TRBV28 and TRBJ2-3, with 9 positions matching TRBD1. V shed 6 bases, J shed 5 bases, and the junction held 9 bases outside the gene matches. The CDR3 has 15 residues. Germline V gives CDR1 MDHEN, CDR2 SYDVKM. CDR3 in DNA: TGTGCCAGCAGCCCCTCCGACAGGGGGAGAGATACGCAGTATTTT. It specifies CASSPSDRGRDTQYF.

On this clone: The DNA is omitted, as the CDR3 cannot be located on it reliably, and the CDR3 follows TCRdb's listing. The rearrangement joins TRBV6-5 to TRBJ1-1. Germline loops: CDR1 MNHEY, CDR2 SVGAGI. Counting both end residues, the CDR3 totals 13 amino acids. CDR3 sequence reads: CTSSTSVLTEAFF.

This chain connects TRBV20-1 to TRBJ2-7; TRBD2 is a possible D gene (5 bases). The CDR3 contains 11 residues. Trimming took off 5 bases at V and 2 bases at J, with 7 bases between the two ends. Germline CDR1 DFQATT, CDR2 SNEGSKA (reference sequence). CDR3 residues: CSAAGPYEQYF. CDR3 coding DNA: TGCAGTGCTGCGGGCCCCTACGAGCAGTACTTC.

The rearrangement links TRBV28 to TRBJ2-5; TRBD1 agrees at 7 bases. CDR1 and CDR2 from the germline V gene are MDHEN and SYDVKM. This CDR3 is 14 amino acids long. V was clipped by 2 bases and J by 5 bases; unmatched bases: 5. The CDR3 loop is CASSLRGGDETQYF. The CDR3 DNA follows: TGTGCCAGCAGTTTACGAGGGGGCGACGAGACCCAGTACTTC. The whole variable domain, remainder taken from reference TRBV28 and TRBJ2-5, is DVKVTQSSRYLVKRTGEKVFLECVQDMDHENMFWYRQDPGLGLRLIYFSYDVKMKEKGDIPEGYSVSREKKERFSLILESASTNQTSMYLCASSLRGGDETQYFGPGTRLLVL.

This sequence joins TRBV23-1 and TRBJ1-2, with 7 bases matching TRBD1. TRBV23-1 is classed as an ORF, of uncertain function. The CDR3 loop spans 15 amino acids. J was trimmed by 4 bases and V by 4 bases; bases with no gene match: 9. The CDR3 here is CASSPGGKGGYGYTF. CDR3 DNA sequence: TGCGCCAGCAGTCCAGGGGGGAAAGGGGGCTATGGCTACACCTTC.

The chain has TRBV2 and TRBJ1-1; 9 bases line up with TRBD1. The CDR3 length is 13 residues. The germline CDR1 and CDR2 sequences are SNHLY and FYNNEI. The ends lost 6 bases at V and 5 bases at J; junction bases unmatched: 4. This CDR3 reads CASSGTGYTEAFF. CDR3 in DNA: TGTGCCAGCAGCGGGACAGGGTATACTGAAGCTTTCTTT.

This chain connects TRBV6-2 or TRBV6-3 to TRBJ1-6; possible D gene TRBD1, 6 bases. V was trimmed by 2 bases and J by 7 bases, leaving 6 bases between them. The CDR3 runs to 13 residues. Germline V gene sequence: CDR1 MNHEY, CDR2 SVGEGT. In nucleotides, the CDR3 is TGTGCCAGCAGTTACAGGGGGAATTCACCCCTCCACTTT. Its translation: CASSYRGNSPLHF.

There are a few counts of this clone. The chain links TRBV11-3 to TRBJ2-7; possible D gene TRBD2, 6 bases. CDR3 size: 13 residues. V was shortened by 5 bases and J by 2 bases, with 10 bases between the two germline ends. Per germline, CDR1 SGHNT and CDR2 YENEEA. The CDR3 region is CASSGRGPYEQYV. The CDR3 DNA follows: TGTGCCAGCAGCGGGCGGGGTCCCTACGAGCAGTACGTC.

The J gene is TRBJ2-3, the V gene TRBV30; 8 nucleotides align to TRBD1. The CDR3 has 15 amino acids. The trim removed 1 base at V and 0 bases at J, leaving 3 bases unmatched. From germline, CDR1 is GTSNPN and CDR2 SVGIG (reference sequence). This CDR3 reads CAWSGQGKSTDTQYF. The CDR3 DNA is TGTGCCTGGAGTGGACAGGGGAAAAGCACAGATACGCAGTATTTT.

Only a few counts were recorded for this clone. The chain couples TRBV6-5 to TRBJ1-2, with D possibly TRBD1 on 5 matching bases. V was cut by 6 bases and J by 3 bases, with 11 bases left in between. CDR3 size: 13 residues. The germline V gene has CDR1 MNHEY and CDR2 SVGAGI. In nucleotides, the CDR3 is TGTGCCAGCAGATTAGACAGCCACTATGGCTACACCTTC. This translates into CASRLDSHYGYTF.

The chain combines TRBV28 with TRBJ1-5; D is perhaps TRBD1 (5 bases). Trimming left V 5 bases short and J 4 bases short, with 15 bases between. The CDR3 length is 15 residues. CDR1 is MDHEN and CDR2 is SYDVKM in the germline V gene. CDR3 nucleotide sequence: TGTGCCAGCAGTGCACCACCCGGGGGAAATCAGCCCCAGCATTTT. It yields the protein CASSAPPGGNQPQHF.

The gene calls are TRBV9 and TRBJ2-1; 11 nucleotides match TRBD2. CDR3 length equals 15 residues. The germline V gene encodes CDR1 SGDLS and CDR2 YYNGEE. After removal of 3 bases from V and 7 bases from J, the junction contained 6 bases not matched to a gene. CDR3 residues: CASSETSGGWNEQFF. The CDR3 nucleotides are TGTGCCAGCAGCGAAACTAGCGGGGGCTGGAATGAGCAGTTCTTC.

This clone was counted once. The chain is built from TRBV5-4 and TRBJ2-7; 7 nucleotides agree with TRBD1. Germline-derived CDR1 and CDR2 are SGHNT and YYREEE (reference sequence). CDR3 length: 15 residues. The trim removed 2 bases at V and 3 bases at J, leaving 8 bases unmatched. CDR3: CASSFSTGDDYEQYF. CDR3 coding DNA: TGTGCCAGCAGCTTCTCCACAGGGGACGACTACGAGCAGTACTTC.